The 21 T cell receptor beta chains presented below share a single source sample, sequenced in a study of blood T cell repertoires in COVID-19. Libraries were prepared by immunoSEQ multiplex PCR; TCRdb keeps only in-frame clonotypes and omits some of them. This table has roughly 330,000 clones, roughly 86% appearing once. The source material was PBMCs or T cells enriched from blood (not recorded which). These receptors came from a woman aged 25 to 39 who had recovered from COVID-19.

This clone was counted once. The rearrangement links TRBV9 to TRBJ1-4; 12 bases map to TRBD1. This CDR3 is built from 14 residues. Unmatched junction bases numbered 2, after V lost 3 bases and J lost 8 bases. Germline V gene data show CDR1 as SGDLS and CDR2 as YYNGEE. The CDR3 region is CASSGGTGGEKLFF. In nucleotides, the CDR3 is TGTGCCAGCAGCGGCGGGACAGGGGGCGAAAAACTGTTTTTT.

The V call is TRBV7-6, the J call TRBJ2-5; D gene unclear. Trimming took off 5 bases at V and 5 bases at J, with 9 bases between the two ends. The V gene's germline CDR1 is SGHVS and CDR2 FNYEAQ. The CDR3 extends over 12 amino acids. The CDR3 here is CASSTLGETQYF. CDR3 in DNA: TGTGCCAGCAGCACCCTCGGGGAGACCCAGTACTTC.

This clone occurred a few times. The V gene is TRBV4-2, the J gene TRBJ1-3, with D perhaps matching TRBD1 (6 bases). Trimming removed 5 bases from V and 0 bases from J, with 14 bases in between. Looked up from germline, CDR1 is LGHNA and CDR2 is YNFKEQ. The CDR3 covers 16 residues. This chain's CDR3 is CASSEFQGLSGNTIYF. The CDR3 nucleotides are TGTGCCAGCAGCGAATTTCAGGGGCTCTCTGGAAACACCATATATTTT.

In this sample, this clone turned up a few times. V and J are TRBV2 and TRBJ1-6, with D possibly TRBD1 on 5 matching bases. Germline V CDR1 and CDR2: SNHLY, FYNNEI. CDR3 length: 11 residues. Between the trimmed V and J ends, which lost 5 bases and 13 bases, there was a span of 9 bases. The CDR3 DNA sequence: TGTGCCAGCAGTTCTGACAGCCCCCTCCACTTT. Translation: CASSSDSPLHF.

This chain links TRBV2 with TRBJ1-5; D is undetermined. The germline CDR1 and CDR2 sequences are SNHLY and FYNNEI. This CDR3 has 12 residues. The V end was cut by 6 bases, the J end by 7 bases, with 10 bases between. CDR3 amino acids: CASSRASQPQHF. CDR3 bases: TGTGCCAGCAGCCGAGCGTCGCAGCCCCAGCATTTT.

This chain joins TRBV28 and TRBJ1-1; D is unclear. The germline V gene encodes CDR1 MDHEN and CDR2 SYDVKM. The CDR3 runs 13 residues. Trimming pared 1 base from V and 5 bases from J, leaving 8 bases between. The DNA of the CDR3 is TGTGCCAGCAGTTTATTATCGGGAACTGAAGCTTTCTTT. Its translation: CASSLLSGTEAFF.

The chain joins TRBV21-1 to TRBJ1-1; the D call in the table, TRBD1, was not verified against the DNA. TRBV21-1 is designated a pseudogene. CDR3 length equals 15 residues. This CDR3 is CASSSPGTQGTEAFF. As DNA, the CDR3 is TGTGCCAGCAGCTCCCCCGGTACACAGGGCACTGAAGCTTTCTTT.

This clone was recorded once. CDR3 bases: TGTGCCAGCAGTTATAACGGCGGGAGCTCTGGAAACACCATATATTTT. It translates to CASSYNGGSSGNTIYF. This sequence joins TRBV6-2 or TRBV6-3 and TRBJ1-3; D not resolved. V dropped 3 bases and J dropped 0 bases, with 12 bases sitting between them. The CDR3 is 16 amino acids. Germline lookup yields CDR1 MNHEY and CDR2 SVGEGT.

This chain joins TRBV4-1 and TRBJ1-1; D gene unclear. The V gene's germline CDR1 is MGHRA and CDR2 YSYEKL. The CDR3 contains 16 residues. Trimming stripped 3 bases from V and 1 base from J, with 15 bases between. As DNA, the CDR3 is TGCGCCAGCAGCCAGCCCAAGGACGGGAAGAACACTGAAGCTTTCTTT. Amino acids: CASSQPKDGKNTEAFF.

V is TRBV24-1 and J is TRBJ2-1; 7 positions match TRBD1. CDR3 length equals 16 residues. Per the germline V gene, CDR1 is KGHDR and CDR2 is SFDVKD. Losses at the gene ends were 3 bases for V and 6 bases for J; bases not matched to a gene: 10. This CDR3 reads CATSDITGAVLNEQFF. CDR3 DNA: TGTGCCACCAGTGATATCACAGGGGCGGTCCTCAATGAGCAGTTCTTC.

The sample holds many counts of this clone. The chain links TRBV18 to TRBJ1-2; 10 bases match TRBD1. J lost 8 bases, V lost 3 bases, and 9 bases had no gene match. This CDR3 is 15 amino acids long. In germline, CDR1 is KGHSH, CDR2 LQKENI. CDR3 in amino acids: CASSPGRDRGEGYTF. CDR3 DNA: TGTGCCAGCTCACCCGGACGGGACAGGGGTGAGGGCTACACCTTC.

As for this clone: At the DNA level, this CDR3 is encoded by other sequences in the same sample as well. The chain employs TRBV28 and TRBJ1-1, with D unclear. The length of the CDR3 is 13 residues. The V and J ends lost 2 bases and 1 base respectively, with 5 bases between them. Germline V gene lookup returns CDR1 MDHEN and CDR2 SYDVKM. The CDR3 nucleotides are TGTGCCAGCAGTTTAGGCGGGAACACTGAAGCTTTCTTT. Translation: CASSLGGNTEAFF.

J is TRBJ2-2 and V is TRBV3-1 (or the pseudogene TRBV3-2), with D perhaps matching TRBD2 (5 bases). Trimming pared 4 bases from V and 6 bases from J, leaving 12 bases between. The V gene's germline CDR1 is LGHDT and CDR2 YNNKEL (reference sequence). This CDR3 is built from 14 residues. DNA of the CDR3: TGTGCCAGCAGCCGACAACTAGGCGCCGGGGAGCTGTTTTTT. Protein: CASSRQLGAGELFF.

CDR3 nucleotide sequence: TGTGCCAGCAGTATACCGCGGGGGAGCAGACTCCTCTCCTACAATGAGCAGTTCTTC. It specifies CASSIPRGSRLLSYNEQFF. The rearrangement uses TRBV6-2 or TRBV6-3 and TRBJ2-1; TRBD2 matches at 7 bases. In germline, CDR1 is MNHEY, CDR2 SVGEGT. The CDR3 contains 19 residues. J gave up 0 bases and V 5 bases, and 16 bases lay outside the gene matches.

This clone was counted a few times. This chain connects TRBV4-1 to TRBJ1-6, with D perhaps TRBD1 (5 bases). Trimming took 1 base from V and 9 from J, leaving 13 bases between them. Looked up from germline, CDR1 is MGHRA and CDR2 is YSYEKL. The CDR3 loop spans 15 amino acids. CDR3 sequence (DNA): TGCGCCAGCAGCCAAGTCGGCAGGGAAGGTTCACCCCTCCACTTT. This translates into CASSQVGREGSPLHF.

The chain couples TRBV11-2 to TRBJ2-7, with D tentatively TRBD2 (6 bases). The CDR3 has 15 amino acids. The germline gives CDR1 SGHAT, CDR2 FQNNGV. V was cut by 1 base and J by 4 bases, with 14 bases left in between. CDR3 amino acids: CASSLVWHGTYEQYF. The CDR3 DNA follows: TGTGCCAGCAGCTTAGTATGGCACGGGACTTACGAGCAGTACTTC.

The gene calls are TRBV19 and TRBJ2-1; 7 bases fit TRBD2. This CDR3 contains 16 residues. V lost 3 bases, J lost 0 bases, and 5 bases stayed unmatched. Germline V gene sequence: CDR1 LNHDA, CDR2 SQIVND (reference sequence). CDR3 loop: CASSIRGGTSYNEQFF. The CDR3, as DNA: TGTGCCAGTAGTATCCGGGGAGGGACCTCCTACAATGAGCAGTTCTTC.

The CDR3 DNA follows: TGCAGCGTCGACAGGGACACTGAAGCTTTCTTT. Translating gives CSVDRDTEAFF. This chain connects TRBV29-1 to TRBJ1-1; TRBD1 aligns across 7 bases. Germline CDR1 is SQVTM and CDR2 is ANQGSEA. The V and J ends lost 6 bases and 3 bases, in that order; junction bases with no gene match: 1. CDR3 length: 11 residues.

For the CDR3, the DNA is TGTGCCAGCCCTCCACCACCCGGGACAGCTTCCGGCTACACCTTC. This translates into CASPPPPGTASGYTF. V usage is TRBV2 and J usage is TRBJ1-2; 7 bases fit TRBD1. V dropped 8 bases and J dropped 8; count of bases not matched to a gene: 17. This CDR3 contains 15 residues. Germline values: CDR1 SNHLY, CDR2 FYNNEI.

This clone was seen only once. The rearrangement uses TRBV5-1 and TRBJ2-7; weak D call: TRBD2 (6 bases). Trimming left V 0 bases short and J 2 bases short, with 9 bases between. From germline, CDR1 is SGHRS and CDR2 YFSETQ. The CDR3 consists of 14 residues. The CDR3 DNA reads TGCGCCAGCAGCTTGGCGGGGGTTCCCTACGAGCAGTACTTC. Encoded protein: CASSLAGVPYEQYF.

The V gene is TRBV7-5, the J gene TRBJ1-1. TRBV7-5 is noted as a pseudogene. The CDR3 has 20 residues. The CDR3 bases are TGTGTCAGAAGCTTAGGTTCGGGAGGCCCAGGGCGACCCATGAACACTGAAGCTTTCTTT. Protein product: CVRSLGSGGPGRPMNTEAFF.